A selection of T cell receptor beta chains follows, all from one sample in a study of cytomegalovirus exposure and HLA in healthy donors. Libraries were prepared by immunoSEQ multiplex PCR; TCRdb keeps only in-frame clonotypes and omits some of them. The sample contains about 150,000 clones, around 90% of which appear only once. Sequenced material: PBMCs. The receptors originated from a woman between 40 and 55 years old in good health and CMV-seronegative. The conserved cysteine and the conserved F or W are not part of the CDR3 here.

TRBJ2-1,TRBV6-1,ASKEGPSYNEQF
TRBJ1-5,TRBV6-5,ASSYGQGGQPQH
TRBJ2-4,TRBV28,ASSFVAGSGLRGKNIQY
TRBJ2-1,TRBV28,ASSSPPGTGIHNEQF
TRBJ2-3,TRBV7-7,ASSLAGTGADTQY
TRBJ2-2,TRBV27,ASSLYGWEGLGGELF
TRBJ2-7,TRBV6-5,ASSYDRYYEQY
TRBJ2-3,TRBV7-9,ASSPRSDTQY
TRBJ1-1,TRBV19,ASSISLLRTEAF
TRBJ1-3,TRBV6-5,ASSYSGAGGENTIY
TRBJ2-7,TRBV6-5,ASSYKIAGTPYEQY
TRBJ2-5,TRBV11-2,ASSSFQETQY
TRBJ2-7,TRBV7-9,SSSLDPYEQY
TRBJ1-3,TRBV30,AWTGVGGNTIY
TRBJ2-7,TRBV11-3,ASSPSPYEQY
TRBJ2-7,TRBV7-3,ASSSPGQGYEQY
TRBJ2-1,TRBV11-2,ASSLDGGLAGVPSNEQF
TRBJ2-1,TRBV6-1,ASSEGGLAGVREQF
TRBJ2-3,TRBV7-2,ASSLFQGPEMTQY
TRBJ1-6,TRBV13,ASSFNRGQGSPLH
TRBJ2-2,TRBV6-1,ASSEAQVPGELF
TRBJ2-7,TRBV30,AWSERLGSYEQY
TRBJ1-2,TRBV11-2,ASSLRQSNYGYT
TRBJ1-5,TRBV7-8,ASSTVQGFGQPQH
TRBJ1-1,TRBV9,ASSLLGGVNTEAF
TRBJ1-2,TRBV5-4,ASSSWPGRGYGYT
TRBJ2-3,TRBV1,TSSQERAGGPNRTDTQY
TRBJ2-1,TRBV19,ASSVQRSYNEQF
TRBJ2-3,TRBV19,ASSPGTSDSDTQY
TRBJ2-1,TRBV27,ASSLSGGGFEQF